This T cell receptor (beta chain) was recovered during a study of T cells after yellow fever vaccination. Findings of the study overall: FACS-sorted repertoires could contain abundant clonotypes contaminating from the bulk population. A small proportion of clonotypes was detected in both the CD4 and CD8 compartments. It was a weaker secondary response, yet one that peaked faster, at day 5 versus 15.

As for this clonotype: Its specificity is not known.

For TCR, cDNA came from 5'RACE template switching, which added a universal primer site and UMIs. TCRdb passed the 5' RACE reads through MiXCR, listing each CDR3 protein once. The data hold 250,000 to 350,000 distinct CDR3 sequences, with around 10% observed a single time. CDR1 and CDR2 (germline): MNHEY, SVGAGI. The CDR3 is 15 residues long. Trimming removed 0 bases from V and 5 bases from J; junction bases left unmatched: 6. This sequence was found in a young man who received the YFV17D yellow fever vaccine. This sequence joins TRBV6-5 and TRBJ1-2; TRBD1 aligns across 7 bases. This specimen consisted of CD4+ T cells sorted from PBMCs, obtained 5 days after the yellow fever booster vaccination. The chain's CDR3 is CASSYSATGRYGYTF. CDR3 DNA: TGTGCCAGCAGTTACTCCGCGACAGGGCGTTATGGCTACACCTTC.